This TCR beta chain was documented in a study of control samples from healthy donors and cancer patients. CDR1 is SGHTA and CDR2 is FQGNSA in the germline V gene. The trim removed 1 base at V and 5 bases at J, leaving 1 base unmatched. The CDR3 length is 13 residues. TCRdb's copy holds only in-frame clones and misses some; the assay was immunoSEQ multiplex PCR. Found here are around 58,000 clones, 90% to 96% of them singletons; the top ten hold 1.1%. The V and J genes are TRBV7-2 and TRBJ2-5, with 7 bases matching TRBD2. Sequenced sample: blood. The TCR originated in a woman aged 18-29 years in good health. CDR3 protein: CASSLELAETQYF. The CDR3 coding sequence is TGTGCCAGCAGCTTAGAACTAGCGGAGACCCAGTACTTC.